The 31 T cell receptor beta chains presented below share a single source sample, sequenced in a study of T cells after somatic rescue of genetic block. TCRdb keeps only in-frame clones here, not all; method: immunoSEQ multiplex PCR. The table has 55,000 or so clones, more than 90% seen once. The sequenced sample was peripheral blood mononuclear cells (PBMCs). These receptors were obtained from a child less than two years old.

The rearrangement joins TRBV19 to TRBJ2-5; 9 bases map to TRBD2. Trimming at V came to 10 bases and at J to 5 bases, leaving 8 bases not matched to a gene. CDR1 is LNHDA, CDR2 SQIVND, per germline (reference sequence). The CDR3 runs 13 residues. CDR3 bases: TGTGCCACGGGACTAGCTACCTTGGAGACCCAGTACTTC. It translates to CATGLATLETQYF. Full variable domain (outside the CDR3, taken from reference TRBV19 and TRBJ2-5): DGGITQSPKYLFRKEGQNVTLSCEQNLNHDAMYWYRQDPGQGLRLIYYSQIVNDFQKGDIAEGYSVSREKKESFPLTVTSAQKNPTAFYLCATGLATLETQYFGPGTRLLVL.

This clone was detected only once. This chain joins TRBV5-1 and TRBJ2-7; D is uncertain. The germline V and J ends were trimmed by 1 base and 3 bases, with 8 bases remaining between them. Germline V gene data show CDR1 as SGHRS and CDR2 as YFSETQ. The CDR3 consists of 13 residues. Here the CDR3 DNA reads TGCGCCAGCAGCTTGAGGACGGACTACGAGCAGTACTTC. It codes for CASSLRTDYEQYF.

V and J are TRBV7-3 and TRBJ2-5; TRBD2 matches at 9 bases. Per germline, CDR1 SGHTA and CDR2 FQGTGA. V trimming: 3 bases; J trimming: 5 bases; junction bases outside the gene matches: 1. The CDR3 has 13 residues. The chain's CDR3 is CASSFGLAETQYF. For the CDR3, the DNA is TGTGCCAGCAGCTTTGGACTAGCGGAGACCCAGTACTTC.

The chain couples TRBV6-5 to TRBJ1-2, with 7 nucleotides matching TRBD1. V was clipped by 2 bases and J by 4 bases; unmatched bases: 4. CDR3 size: 14 residues. Germline V gene data show CDR1 as MNHEY and CDR2 as SVGAGI. The CDR3 is CASSYLNRGYGYTF. The CDR3 DNA sequence: TGTGCCAGCAGTTACCTAAACAGGGGCTATGGCTACACCTTC.

The CDR3 nucleotides read TGTGCCAGCAGCATAACAGGGAATCAGCCCCAGCATTTT. Translated, it gives CASSITGNQPQHF. V is TRBV7-2 and J is TRBJ1-5; a weak D match, TRBD1 (6 bases). Per the germline V gene, CDR1 is SGHTA and CDR2 is FQGNSA. CDR3 size: 13 residues. Between the trimmed V and J ends, which lost 5 bases and 4 bases, there was a span of 9 bases.

In its sample, this clone was seen once. V usage is TRBV10-2 and J usage is TRBJ2-7; 8 positions match TRBD2. Germline-derived CDR1 and CDR2 are WSHSY and SAAADI. V shed 7 bases and J 1 base; nucleotides not matched to a gene: 6. The CDR3 has 14 residues. Here the CDR3 reads CASMSAGASYEQYF. The CDR3 DNA reads as TGCGCCAGCATGTCAGCGGGAGCATCCTACGAGCAGTACTTC.

With respect to this clone: Other DNA variants within this sample encode the same CDR3. The V and J genes are TRBV5-1 and TRBJ2-5, with D maybe TRBD2 (6 bases). Trimming removed 0 bases at V and 4 bases at J, with 7 bases between. The length of the CDR3 is 13 residues. Germline V CDR1 and CDR2: SGHRS, YFSETQ. The CDR3 sequence is CASSLGGGETQYF. The CDR3 nucleotides read TGCGCCAGCAGCTTGGGGGGAGGAGAGACCCAGTACTTC.

This clone was recorded only once. The chain is built from TRBV13 and TRBJ2-3; D not resolved. V shed 4 bases and J shed 6 bases, with 8 bases lying between them. CDR1 and CDR2 (germline): PRHDT, FYEKMQ (reference sequence). The CDR3 runs 12 residues. CDR3 DNA: TGTGCCAGCAGCTCCCCCTCCGATACGCAGTATTTT. Translation: CASSSPSDTQYF.

The CDR3 coding sequence is TGTGCCAGCAGTGAATCGACAGGGAGACAGCCCCAGCATTTT. This translates into CASSESTGRQPQHF. The V call is TRBV25-1, the J call TRBJ1-5, with 7 nucleotides matching TRBD1. The V gene end was trimmed by 1 base and the J gene end by 7 bases; junction bases not matched to a gene: 4. Germline CDR1 reads MGHDK; CDR2 reads SYGVNS. The CDR3 is 14 amino acids.

This chain connects TRBV4-2 to TRBJ2-1; D remains ambiguous. The germline V gene encodes CDR1 LGHNA and CDR2 YNFKEQ. The CDR3 has 13 amino acids. V was trimmed by 0 bases and J by 3 bases, leaving 3 bases between them. The CDR3 region has the DNA TGTGCCAGCAGCCAAGAGCTCTACAATGAGCAGTTCTTC. Protein product: CASSQELYNEQFF.

The rearrangement links TRBV6-5 to TRBJ2-3; D is perhaps TRBD2 (5 bases). The CDR3 has 14 amino acids. Germline V gives CDR1 MNHEY, CDR2 SVGAGI. The germline V and J ends were trimmed by 5 bases and 1 base, with 10 bases remaining between them. CDR3 nucleotide sequence: TGTGCCAGCAGTCCTCAGCGGCGCACAGATACGCAGTATTTT. Protein sequence: CASSPQRRTDTQYF.

The CDR3 sequence: CASSFGDIYGYTF. CDR3 coding DNA: TGTGCCAGCAGTTTTGGGGACATCTATGGCTACACCTTC. The chain has TRBV6-1 and TRBJ1-2, with D maybe TRBD1 (6 bases). V was cut by 5 bases and J by 4 bases, with 11 bases left in between. CDR1 is MNHNS, CDR2 SASEGT, per germline. The length of the CDR3 is 13 residues.

The chain employs TRBV11-3 and TRBJ2-1, with 11 bases that match TRBD2. J lost 9 bases, V lost 5 bases, and 12 bases had no gene match. The CDR3 sequence is 16 residues long. From germline, CDR1 is SGHNT and CDR2 YENEEA. The CDR3 DNA follows: TGTGCCAGCAGCCGTAGCGGGAGGGCCCAATTAAGTGAGCAGTTCTTC. It translates to CASSRSGRAQLSEQFF.

The chain links TRBV9 to TRBJ2-7, with 15 positions matching TRBD2. The germline V gene has CDR1 SGDLS and CDR2 YYNGEE. V lost 4 bases to trimming and J lost 5 bases; unmatched junction nucleotides: 13. The CDR3 has 18 amino acids. CDR3: CASSPGLAGGLRFHEQYF. CDR3 DNA: TGTGCCAGCAGCCCCGGACTAGCGGGAGGGCTTAGGTTCCACGAGCAGTACTTC.

V usage is TRBV5-8 and J usage is TRBJ1-2; possibly TRBD1 for D (6 bases). Germline-derived CDR1 and CDR2 are SGHTS and YDEGEE. V was clipped by 4 bases and J by 4 bases, with 17 bases between them. The CDR3 is made up of 15 amino acids. CDR3 loop: CASSGGASVGYGYTF. The CDR3 coding sequence is TGTGCCAGCAGCGGGGGGGCTTCGGTAGGCTATGGCTACACCTTC.

The rearrangement uses TRBV7-9 and TRBJ2-7; 12 bases are shared with TRBD2. The V gene end was trimmed by 3 bases and the J gene end by 7 bases; junction bases not matched to a gene: 4. The length of the CDR3 is 14 residues. Germline CDR1 is SEHNR and CDR2 is FQNEAQ (reference sequence). CDR3 sequence reads: CASSFRTSGTEQYF. In DNA, the CDR3 is TGTGCCAGCAGCTTTCGGACTAGCGGGACTGAGCAGTACTTC. Full variable domain (remainder filled in from reference TRBV7-9 and TRBJ2-7): DTGVSQNPRHKITKRGQNVTFRCDPISEHNRLYWYRQTLGQGPEFLTYFQNEAQLEKSRLLSDRFSAERPKGSFSTLEIQRTEQGDSAMYLCASSFRTSGTEQYFGPGTRLTVT.

The genes are TRBV4-1 and TRBJ2-2; 12 nucleotides align to TRBD2. V lost 4 bases and J lost 5; bases outside the gene matches: 5. The length of the CDR3 is 16 residues. Germline V gene data show CDR1 as MGHRA and CDR2 as YSYEKL. The CDR3: CASSLRLAGDTGELFF. In DNA form, the CDR3 reads TGCGCCAGCAGCCTAAGACTAGCGGGAGATACCGGGGAGCTGTTTTTT.

V usage is TRBV11-2 and J usage is TRBJ2-1; 12 nucleotides agree with TRBD2. The CDR3 is 15 amino acids. V trimming: 5 bases; J trimming: 5 bases; junction bases outside the gene matches: 4. CDR1 and CDR2 (germline): SGHAT, FQNNGV. This chain's CDR3 is CASSPRLAGDNEQFF. CDR3 bases: TGTGCCAGCAGCCCCCGACTAGCGGGAGACAATGAGCAGTTCTTC.

CDR3 sequence (DNA): TGTGCCAGTAGTATGGCGGTTGGCACTGAAGCTTTCTTT. This sequence encodes CASSMAVGTEAFF. The rearrangement joins TRBV19 to TRBJ1-1; D ambiguous. V lost 3 bases to trimming and J lost 4 bases, with 9 bases between them. The CDR3 covers 13 residues. CDR1 is LNHDA, CDR2 SQIVND, per germline (reference sequence).

This rearrangement joins TRBV9 to TRBJ2-3; TRBD2 aligns across 11 bases. The CDR3 loop spans 16 amino acids. Looked up from germline, CDR1 is SGDLS and CDR2 is YYNGEE. The V and J ends lost 4 bases and 0 bases, in that order; junction bases with no gene match: 4. CDR3 coding DNA: TGTGCCAGCAGCCCGACTAGCGGGGCTAGCACAGATACGCAGTATTTT. Residues: CASSPTSGASTDTQYF.

The CDR3 here is CASSVSGGAYEQYF. CDR3 DNA: TGCGCCAGCAGCGTGAGCGGGGGCGCTTACGAGCAGTACTTC. The gene calls are TRBV5-1 and TRBJ2-7; TRBD2 matches 8 bases. The V and J ends lost 4 bases and 4 bases, in that order; junction bases with no gene match: 7. This CDR3 has 14 amino acids. Germline V gives CDR1 SGHRS, CDR2 YFSETQ.

This clone was detected only once. This chain links TRBV9 with TRBJ2-5, with 9 bases fitting TRBD1. This CDR3 spans 16 amino acids. Germline values: CDR1 SGDLS, CDR2 YYNGEE. After removal of 4 bases from V and 3 bases from J, the junction contained 10 bases not matched to a gene. The CDR3 nucleotides read TGTGCCAGCAGCTTTACTCCGGGACAGGGAGAAGAGACCCAGTACTTC. Amino acids: CASSFTPGQGEETQYF.

The chain combines TRBV11-3 with TRBJ2-3; unclear D gene. Looked up from germline, CDR1 is SGHNT and CDR2 is YENEEA. This CDR3 comprises 11 residues. Trimming pared 1 base from V and 5 bases from J, leaving 1 base between. For the CDR3, the DNA is TGTGCCAGCAGCTTAGGAGATACGCAGTATTTT. It yields the protein CASSLGDTQYF.

The chain combines TRBV6-1 with TRBJ2-7, with 7 bases matching TRBD2. V lost 0 bases to trimming and J lost 0 bases; unmatched junction nucleotides: 11. This CDR3 region has 18 residues. Germline lookup yields CDR1 MNHNS and CDR2 SASEGT. As DNA, the CDR3 is TGTGCCAGCAGTGAAGCGAGGCTAGCGGACTTCAGCTCCTACGAGCAGTACTTC. This encodes CASSEARLADFSSYEQYF.

This chain's CDR3 is CASSYSGTEAFF. The CDR3 nucleotides are TGTGCCAGCAGCTATTCAGGGACTGAAGCTTTCTTT. This rearrangement joins TRBV7-2 to TRBJ1-1; D may be TRBD1 (5 bases). The germline CDR1 and CDR2 sequences are SGHTA and FQGNSA. V was trimmed by 4 bases and J by 5 bases, leaving 8 bases between them. CDR3 length equals 12 residues.

This chain uses TRBV4-3 with TRBJ2-3, with D perhaps given as TRBD1 or TRBD2 (5 bases each). CDR1 and CDR2 from the germline V gene are LGHNA and YSLEER. Trimming removed 2 bases at V and 1 base at J, with 10 bases between. CDR3 size: 15 residues. CDR3 residues: CASSQQSGRTDTQYF. CDR3 coding DNA: TGCGCCAGCAGCCAACAGTCGGGGCGCACAGATACGCAGTATTTT.

This sequence joins TRBV15 and TRBJ1-1, with TRBD1 matching over 9 bases. Germline V lookup: CDR1 LNHNV, CDR2 YYDKDF (reference sequence). CDR3 length equals 14 residues. V shed 6 bases and J 5 bases; nucleotides not matched to a gene: 7. CDR3 in DNA: TGTGCCACCAGATGGGACAGGGCAAAGACTGAAGCTTTCTTT. Amino acids: CATRWDRAKTEAFF.

This chain uses TRBV4-2 with TRBJ1-4, with D possibly TRBD1 on 6 matching bases. The ends were cut back, 5 bases at V and 9 bases at J, with 19 bases in the middle. The length of the CDR3 is 15 residues. Germline-derived CDR1 and CDR2 are LGHNA and YNFKEQ. CDR3 nucleotide sequence: TGTGCCAGCAGCAGTCTGGACAGCTCCCTGAAAAAACTGTTTTTT. Its protein is CASSSLDSSLKKLFF.

The chain is built from TRBV18 and TRBJ1-2; 10 bases are shared with TRBD1. The CDR3 runs to 16 residues. In germline, CDR1 is KGHSH, CDR2 LQKENI. V was pared by 0 bases and J by 3 bases, with 4 bases of the junction left unmatched. The CDR3: CASSPPVGTGDYGYTF. DNA for the CDR3: TGTGCCAGCTCACCACCGGTCGGGACAGGGGACTATGGCTACACCTTC.

V is TRBV5-4 and J is TRBJ2-5; possibly TRBD2 for D (6 bases). V lost 8 bases and J lost 5, with 16 bases in between. The CDR3 spans 13 residues. Germline V gives CDR1 SGHNT, CDR2 YYREEE (reference sequence). This chain's CDR3 is CASSGQGAETQYF. As DNA, the CDR3 is TGTGCCAGTAGCGGCCAAGGGGCCGAGACCCAGTACTTC.

This sequence joins TRBV29-1 and TRBJ2-2; D perhaps matches TRBD1 (6 bases). The CDR3 has 12 amino acids. Germline V gene sequence: CDR1 SQVTM, CDR2 ANQGSEA. V gave up 3 bases and J gave up 6 bases, with 8 bases separating them. The chain's CDR3 is CSVEAGAGELFF. CDR3 nucleotides: TGCAGCGTTGAGGCAGGGGCCGGGGAGCTGTTTTTT.